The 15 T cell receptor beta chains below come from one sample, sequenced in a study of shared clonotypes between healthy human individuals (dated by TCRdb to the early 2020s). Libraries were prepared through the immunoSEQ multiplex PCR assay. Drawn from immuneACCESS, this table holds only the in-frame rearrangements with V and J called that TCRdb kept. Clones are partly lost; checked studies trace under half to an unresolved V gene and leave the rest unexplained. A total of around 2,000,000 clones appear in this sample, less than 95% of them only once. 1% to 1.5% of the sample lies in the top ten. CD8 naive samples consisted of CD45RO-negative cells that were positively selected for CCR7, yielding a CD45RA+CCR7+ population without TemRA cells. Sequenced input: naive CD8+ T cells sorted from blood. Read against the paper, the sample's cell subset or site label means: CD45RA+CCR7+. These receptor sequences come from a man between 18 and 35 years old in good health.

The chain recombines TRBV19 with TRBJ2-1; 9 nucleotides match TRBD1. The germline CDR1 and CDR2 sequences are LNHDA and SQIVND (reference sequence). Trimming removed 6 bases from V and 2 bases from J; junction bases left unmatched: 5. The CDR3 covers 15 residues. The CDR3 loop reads CASSLRDRAYNEQFF. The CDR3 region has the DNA TGTGCCAGTAGCCTCCGGGACAGGGCCTACAATGAGCAGTTCTTC.

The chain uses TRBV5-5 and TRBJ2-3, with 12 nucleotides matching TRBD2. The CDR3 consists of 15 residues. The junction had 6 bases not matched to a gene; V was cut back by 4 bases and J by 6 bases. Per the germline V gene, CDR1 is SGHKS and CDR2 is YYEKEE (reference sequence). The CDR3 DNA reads TGTGCCAGCAGCCGGACTAGCGGGGAGGTGGATACGCAGTATTTT. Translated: CASSRTSGEVDTQYF.

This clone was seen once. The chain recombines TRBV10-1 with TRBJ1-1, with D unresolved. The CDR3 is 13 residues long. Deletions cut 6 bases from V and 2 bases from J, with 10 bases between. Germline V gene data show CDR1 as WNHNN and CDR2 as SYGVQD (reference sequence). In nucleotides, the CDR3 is TGCGCCAGCAGCACCGGGATCAACACTGAAGCTTTCTTT. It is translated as CASSTGINTEAFF.

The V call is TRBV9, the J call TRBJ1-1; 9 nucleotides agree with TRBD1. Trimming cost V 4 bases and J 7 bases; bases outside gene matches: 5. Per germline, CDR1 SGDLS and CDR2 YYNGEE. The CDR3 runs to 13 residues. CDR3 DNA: TGTGCCAGCAGCCAACAGGGACAGGGTGAAGCTTTCTTT. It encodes CASSQQGQGEAFF.

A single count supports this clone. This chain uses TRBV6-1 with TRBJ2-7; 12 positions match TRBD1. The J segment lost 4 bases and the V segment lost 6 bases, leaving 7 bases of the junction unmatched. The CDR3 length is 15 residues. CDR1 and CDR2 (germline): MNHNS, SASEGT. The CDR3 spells CASRDRDRGLYEQYF. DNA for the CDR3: TGTGCCAGCAGAGATCGGGACAGGGGGCTTTACGAGCAGTACTTC.

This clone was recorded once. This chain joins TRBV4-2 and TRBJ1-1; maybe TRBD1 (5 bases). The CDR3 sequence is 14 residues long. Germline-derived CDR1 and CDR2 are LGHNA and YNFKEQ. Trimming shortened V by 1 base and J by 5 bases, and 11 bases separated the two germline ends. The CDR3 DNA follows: TGTGCCAGCAGCCAAGCTGGGGGGGTAACTGAAGCTTTCTTT. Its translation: CASSQAGGVTEAFF.

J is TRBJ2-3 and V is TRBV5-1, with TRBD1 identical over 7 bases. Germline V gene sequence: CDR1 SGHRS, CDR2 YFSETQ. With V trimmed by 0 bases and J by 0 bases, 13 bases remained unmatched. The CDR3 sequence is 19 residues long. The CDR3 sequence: CASSLESGTVVSSTDTQYF. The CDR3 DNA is TGCGCCAGCAGCTTGGAATCCGGGACAGTTGTTTCTAGCACAGATACGCAGTATTTT.

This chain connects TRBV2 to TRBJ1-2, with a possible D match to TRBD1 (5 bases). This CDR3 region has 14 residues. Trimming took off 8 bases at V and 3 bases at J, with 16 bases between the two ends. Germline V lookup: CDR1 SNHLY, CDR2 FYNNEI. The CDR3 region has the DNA TGTGCCAGCCGGGAAGTAGGGGTGTACTATGGCTACACCTTC. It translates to CASREVGVYYGYTF.

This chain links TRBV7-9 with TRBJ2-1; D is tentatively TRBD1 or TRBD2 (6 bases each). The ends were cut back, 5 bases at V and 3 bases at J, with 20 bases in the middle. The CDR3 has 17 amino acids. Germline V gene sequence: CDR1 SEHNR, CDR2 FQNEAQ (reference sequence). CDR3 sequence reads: CASSPGWGLGLYNEQFF. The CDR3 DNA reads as TGTGCCAGCAGCCCCGGATGGGGGCTGGGACTCTACAATGAGCAGTTCTTC. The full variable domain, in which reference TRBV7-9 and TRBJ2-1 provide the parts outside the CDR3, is DTGVSQNPRHKITKRGQNVTFRCDPISEHNRLYWYRQTLGQGPEFLTYFQNEAQLEKSRLLSDRFSAERPKGSFSTLEIQRTEQGDSAMYLCASSPGWGLGLYNEQFFGPGTRLTVL.

The CDR3 DNA follows: TGTGCCAGCAGTGATTGGGAGTTCATTCAGCCCCAGCATTTT. Its translation: CASSDWEFIQPQHF. This chain links TRBV6-1 with TRBJ1-5; D is unclear. Trimming pared 3 bases from V and 6 bases from J, leaving 12 bases between. Germline loops: CDR1 MNHNS, CDR2 SASEGT. The CDR3 sequence is 14 residues long.

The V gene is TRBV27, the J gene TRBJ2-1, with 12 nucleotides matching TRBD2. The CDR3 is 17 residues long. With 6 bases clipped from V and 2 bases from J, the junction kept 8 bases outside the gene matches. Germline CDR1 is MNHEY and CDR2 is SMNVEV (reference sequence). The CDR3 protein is CASRPGLAGSTYNEQFF. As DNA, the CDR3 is TGTGCCAGCAGACCCGGACTAGCGGGATCAACCTACAATGAGCAGTTCTTC.

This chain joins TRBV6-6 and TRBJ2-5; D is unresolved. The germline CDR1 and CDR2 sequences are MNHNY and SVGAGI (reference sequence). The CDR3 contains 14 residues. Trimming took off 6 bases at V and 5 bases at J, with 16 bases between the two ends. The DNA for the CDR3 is TGTGCCAGCAGGCCCTCCGGACGGGCGGAGACCCAGTACTTC. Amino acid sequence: CASRPSGRAETQYF.

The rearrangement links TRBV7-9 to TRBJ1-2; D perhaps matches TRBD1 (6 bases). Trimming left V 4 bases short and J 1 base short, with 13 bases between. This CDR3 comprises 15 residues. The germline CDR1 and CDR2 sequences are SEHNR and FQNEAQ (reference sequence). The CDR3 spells CASSSPTGFNYGYTF. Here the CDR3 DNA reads TGTGCCAGCAGCTCCCCCACAGGGTTTAACTATGGCTACACCTTC. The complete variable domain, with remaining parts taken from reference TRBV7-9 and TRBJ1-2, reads DTGVSQNPRHKITKRGQNVTFRCDPISEHNRLYWYRQTLGQGPEFLTYFQNEAQLEKSRLLSDRFSAERPKGSFSTLEIQRTEQGDSAMYLCASSSPTGFNYGYTFGSGTRLTVV.

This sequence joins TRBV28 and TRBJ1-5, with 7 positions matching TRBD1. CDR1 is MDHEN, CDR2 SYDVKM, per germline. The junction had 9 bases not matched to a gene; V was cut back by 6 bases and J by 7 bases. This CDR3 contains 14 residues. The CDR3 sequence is CASSQTGRHQPQHF. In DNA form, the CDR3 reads TGTGCCAGCAGCCAGACAGGGAGACACCAGCCCCAGCATTTT.

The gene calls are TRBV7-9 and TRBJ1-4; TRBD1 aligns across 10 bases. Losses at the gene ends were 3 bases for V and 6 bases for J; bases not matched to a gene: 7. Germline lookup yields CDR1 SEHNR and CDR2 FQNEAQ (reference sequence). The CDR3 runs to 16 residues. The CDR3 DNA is TGTGCCAGCAGCTTTGGACAGGGGGATGGCTATGAAAAACTGTTTTTT. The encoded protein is CASSFGQGDGYEKLFF.